These 31 T cell receptor beta chains originate from one sample sequenced in a study of control samples from healthy donors and cancer patients. Assay: immunoSEQ multiplex PCR; the TCRdb copy retains only in-frame clones and omits some. This table has 100,000 or so clones, about 90% appearing once. The specimen sequenced was blood. Receptors originate from a woman aged 18 to 35 in good health.

The chain is built from TRBV19 and TRBJ1-5; D ambiguous. V was shortened by 5 bases and J by 4 bases, with 12 bases between the two germline ends. Looked up from germline, CDR1 is LNHDA and CDR2 is SQIVND (reference sequence). CDR3 length: 14 residues. The CDR3 nucleotides read TGTGCCAGTAGTTACGGTGATAGAAATCAGCCCCAGCATTTT. This gives the protein CASSYGDRNQPQHF. Complete variable domain (other parts from reference TRBV19 and TRBJ1-5): DGGITQSPKYLFRKEGQNVTLSCEQNLNHDAMYWYRQDPGQGLRLIYYSQIVNDFQKGDIAEGYSVSREKKESFPLTVTSAQKNPTAFYLCASSYGDRNQPQHFGDGTRLSIL.

The chain employs TRBV6-6 and TRBJ2-7, with 8 bases that match TRBD2. The CDR3 covers 15 residues. Trimming at V came to 6 bases and at J to 5 bases, leaving 12 bases not matched to a gene. Looked up from germline, CDR1 is MNHNY and CDR2 is SVGAGI (reference sequence). The CDR3 loop is CASSATGGPLNEQYF. The CDR3 nucleotides are TGTGCCAGCAGCGCCACGGGAGGGCCTCTGAACGAGCAGTACTTC.

This clone was seen just once. This chain links TRBV21-1 with TRBJ1-1. TRBV21-1 is designated a pseudogene. The CDR3 sequence is 14 residues long. The CDR3 spells CASIKRWGNTEAFF. CDR3 nucleotide sequence: TGTGCCAGCATCAAACGGTGGGGAAACACTGAAGCTTTCTTT.

V and J are TRBV6-5 and TRBJ2-1; 8 bases are a match to TRBD1. Germline V CDR1 and CDR2: MNHEY, SVGAGI. With 0 bases clipped from V and 7 bases from J, the junction kept 8 bases outside the gene matches. This CDR3 contains 16 residues. CDR3 nucleotide sequence: TGTGCCAGCAGTTACTCACCGGGACAGGCCCATAATGAGCAGTTCTTC. The encoded protein is CASSYSPGQAHNEQFF.

The chain joins TRBV6-5 to TRBJ2-2; perhaps TRBD1 as D (5 bases). CDR3 length equals 15 residues. Germline CDR1 is MNHEY and CDR2 is SVGAGI. Between the trimmed V and J ends, which lost 5 bases and 7 bases, there was a span of 17 bases. This CDR3 is CASSTLGVRFGELFF. CDR3 DNA sequence: TGTGCCAGCAGTACCCTAGGGGTTCGTTTCGGGGAGCTGTTTTTT.

This clone was observed a few times. J is TRBJ1-5 and V is TRBV19; 9 bases align to TRBD1. The V and J ends lost 1 base and 7 bases, in that order; junction bases with no gene match: 11. The germline CDR1 and CDR2 sequences are LNHDA and SQIVND (reference sequence). This CDR3 contains 17 residues. The CDR3 reads CASSIGGTGPRGQPQHF. The CDR3 nucleotides read TGTGCCAGTAGTATAGGGGGGACAGGGCCTCGGGGCCAGCCCCAGCATTTT.

The chain has TRBV14 and TRBJ2-2, with D possibly matching TRBD2 (6 bases). V was clipped by 1 base and J by 5 bases, with 14 bases between them. Germline V gene data show CDR1 as SGHDN and CDR2 as FVKESK. The CDR3 is 16 residues long. The CDR3 loop is CASSQVKGRGTGELFF. The CDR3 nucleotides are TGTGCCAGCAGCCAAGTAAAGGGCCGGGGGACCGGGGAGCTGTTTTTT.

The rearrangement joins TRBV7-6 to TRBJ2-1; D is unresolved. Trimming removed 2 bases at V and 3 bases at J, with 11 bases between. Germline V gives CDR1 SGHVS, CDR2 FNYEAQ. The CDR3 consists of 15 residues. Here the CDR3 DNA reads TGTGCCAGCAGCTTACAGGCCATACGCTACAATGAGCAGTTCTTC. Translating gives CASSLQAIRYNEQFF.

This chain connects TRBV6-5 to TRBJ1-2; tentative D call: TRBD1 (6 bases). CDR3 length equals 12 residues. CDR1 and CDR2 from the germline V gene are MNHEY and SVGAGI. The V end was cut by 6 bases, the J end by 4 bases, with 9 bases between. The DNA for the CDR3 is TGTGCCAGCAGAGGACAGATCTATGGCTACACCTTC. Protein product: CASRGQIYGYTF.

The chain links TRBV24-1 to TRBJ2-1; a weak D match, TRBD2 (5 bases). Looked up from germline, CDR1 is KGHDR and CDR2 is SFDVKD. Trimming took off 9 bases at V and 6 bases at J, with 14 bases between the two ends. The CDR3 is made up of 13 amino acids. The CDR3 sequence is CATRPPAGNEQFF. In DNA form, the CDR3 reads TGTGCCACCCGCCCCCCCGCGGGCAATGAGCAGTTCTTC.

The V and J genes are TRBV28 and TRBJ1-5, with D uncertain. V dropped 6 bases and J dropped 5 bases, with 11 bases sitting between them. Germline-derived CDR1 and CDR2 are MDHEN and SYDVKM. This CDR3 contains 13 residues. CDR3 coding DNA: TGTGCCAGCAGCCATGGGTCCGATCAGCCCCAGCATTTT. Translated: CASSHGSDQPQHF.

V usage is TRBV5-1 and J usage is TRBJ1-1, with no clear D. V lost 1 base, J lost 12 bases, and 16 bases lay in between. The CDR3 runs 13 residues. Germline V gives CDR1 SGHRS, CDR2 YFSETQ. The DNA for the CDR3 is TGCGCCAGCAGCTTGTCCCGCTACTCCGACACTTTCTTT. It codes for CASSLSRYSDTFF.

The chain links TRBV11-3 to TRBJ1-4; D may be TRBD1 (5 bases). Germline-derived CDR1 and CDR2 are SGHNT and YENEEA. V was trimmed by 3 bases and J by 8 bases, leaving 10 bases between them. CDR3 length equals 13 residues. The chain's CDR3 is CASSFPGGEKLFF. In nucleotides, the CDR3 is TGTGCCAGCAGCTTCCCGGGGGGAGAAAAACTGTTTTTT.

The chain employs TRBV24-1 and TRBJ2-2; the D call may be TRBD1 or TRBD2 (6 bases each). The CDR3 has 22 residues. Germline V gene data show CDR1 as KGHDR and CDR2 as SFDVKD. With 4 bases removed from V and 1 base from J, the gap between germline ends came to 30 bases. The CDR3 here is CATSDPFLQRGGPGRNTGELFF. As DNA, the CDR3 is TGTGCCACCAGTGACCCCTTCCTTCAGCGAGGGGGGCCGGGGAGGAACACCGGGGAGCTGTTTTTT.

The V and J genes are TRBV27 and TRBJ1-6; the match to TRBD1 covers 9 bases. Germline CDR1 reads MNHEY; CDR2 reads SMNVEV (reference sequence). The CDR3 has 14 residues. Trimming removed 1 base from V and 14 bases from J; junction bases left unmatched: 6. The CDR3 sequence: CASSLWGQGESLHF. CDR3 DNA: TGTGCCAGCAGTTTATGGGGACAGGGTGAATCCCTCCACTTT.

This chain joins TRBV14 and TRBJ2-1; D remains ambiguous. Trimming removed 1 base at V and 8 bases at J, with 9 bases between. This CDR3 spans 13 amino acids. The germline CDR1 and CDR2 sequences are SGHDN and FVKESK. CDR3 in DNA: TGTGCCAGCAGCCAAGGTTGGGCGCATGAGCAGTTCTTC. Amino acids: CASSQGWAHEQFF.

This chain connects TRBV19 to TRBJ1-6; D gene uncertain. The CDR3 runs 14 residues. From germline, CDR1 is LNHDA and CDR2 SQIVND (reference sequence). V was trimmed by 3 bases and J by 7 bases, leaving 10 bases between them. CDR3 in amino acids: CASSMEWRNSPLHF. In nucleotides, the CDR3 is TGTGCCAGTAGTATGGAGTGGCGGAATTCACCCCTCCACTTT. Looking up the rest from reference TRBV19 and TRBJ1-6 gives the full variable domain: DGGITQSPKYLFRKEGQNVTLSCEQNLNHDAMYWYRQDPGQGLRLIYYSQIVNDFQKGDIAEGYSVSREKKESFPLTVTSAQKNPTAFYLCASSMEWRNSPLHFGNGTRLTVT.

The gene calls are TRBV4-1 and TRBJ1-1; tentative D call: TRBD1 (5 bases). The V gene lost 3 bases and the J gene lost 3 bases, with 8 bases spanning the gap. Germline values: CDR1 MGHRA, CDR2 YSYEKL. The CDR3 is 13 residues long. Written as DNA, the CDR3 is TGCGCCAGCAGCCAGTGGGGCGACACTGAAGCTTTCTTT. This sequence encodes CASSQWGDTEAFF.

The rearrangement uses TRBV27 and TRBJ2-3; possibly TRBD2 for D (6 bases). CDR3 length: 14 residues. Trimming shortened V by 3 bases and J by 2 bases, and 9 bases separated the two germline ends. Germline-derived CDR1 and CDR2 are MNHEY and SMNVEV (reference sequence). CDR3 residues: CASSLGGATDTQYF. The CDR3 bases are TGTGCCAGCAGTTTGGGCGGGGCCACAGATACGCAGTATTTT.

This sequence joins TRBV5-1 and TRBJ1-2, with TRBD1 identical over 8 bases. V dropped 4 bases and J dropped 8; count of bases not matched to a gene: 16. CDR1 and CDR2 (germline): SGHRS, YFSETQ. The CDR3 consists of 16 residues. The CDR3 sequence is CASSVTTHPGTGGYTF. The CDR3 region has the DNA TGCGCCAGCAGCGTGACCACCCACCCCGGGACAGGAGGCTACACCTTC.

The chain uses TRBV12-3 or TRBV12-4 and TRBJ1-1; D not certain. The CDR3 extends over 13 amino acids. V was trimmed by 4 bases and J by 1 base, leaving 7 bases between them. The CDR3 spells CASSYTENTEAFF. As DNA, the CDR3 is TGTGCCAGCAGTTATACGGAGAACACTGAAGCTTTCTTT.

This chain uses TRBV29-1 with TRBJ1-5; no clear D gene. Germline V gene sequence: CDR1 SQVTM, CDR2 ANQGSEA. CDR3 length equals 12 residues. Trimming stripped 8 bases from V and 3 bases from J, with 11 bases between. CDR3 amino acids: CSCSGINQPQHF. The DNA for the CDR3 is TGCAGCTGCTCGGGGATCAATCAGCCCCAGCATTTT.

The chain uses TRBV7-3 and TRBJ1-1, with 7 bases lining up with TRBD1. The germline V gene has CDR1 SGHTA and CDR2 FQGTGA. This CDR3 region has 13 residues. Losses at the gene ends were 1 base for V and 4 bases for J; bases not matched to a gene: 0. The CDR3 spells CASSLRQGTEAFF. The CDR3, as DNA: TGTGCCAGCAGCTTAAGACAGGGCACTGAAGCTTTCTTT.

This clone was picked up a small number of times. The chain combines TRBV7-9 with TRBJ1-5; no clear D. In germline, CDR1 is SEHNR, CDR2 FQNEAQ (reference sequence). This CDR3 is built from 13 residues. V lost 3 bases and J lost 5, with 8 bases in between. CDR3 nucleotides: TGTGCCAGCAGCTTTAACCGGGATCAGCCCCAGCATTTT. Protein product: CASSFNRDQPQHF.

The rearrangement joins TRBV18 to TRBJ1-3, with D hard to call. The ends were cut back, 3 bases at V and 4 bases at J, with 22 bases in the middle. The CDR3 has 18 residues. Looked up from germline, CDR1 is KGHSH and CDR2 is LQKENI. The CDR3 sequence: CASSPNTLGRGVGNTIYF. In DNA form, the CDR3 reads TGTGCCAGCTCACCGAACACCCTCGGACGGGGAGTGGGAAACACCATATATTTT.

V is TRBV11-2 and J is TRBJ2-1, with D tentatively TRBD2 (6 bases). CDR1 and CDR2 from the germline V gene are SGHAT and FQNNGV. The CDR3 is 13 residues long. Trimming took 1 base from V and 10 from J, leaving 11 bases between them. The CDR3 loop reads CASSLALLAEQFF. The CDR3 nucleotides read TGTGCCAGCAGCTTAGCATTGCTAGCGGAGCAGTTCTTC.

The J gene is TRBJ1-6, the V gene TRBV28, with 11 bases matching TRBD1. Trimming at V came to 6 bases and at J to 7 bases, leaving 2 bases not matched to a gene. This CDR3 is 14 amino acids long. In germline, CDR1 is MDHEN, CDR2 SYDVKM. CDR3 bases: TGTGCCAGCAGAGGGACAGGGGGAAATTCACCCCTCCACTTT. Translating it yields CASRGTGGNSPLHF.

The chain is built from TRBV18 and TRBJ1-6; perhaps TRBD1 as D (5 bases). CDR3 length equals 14 residues. Per germline, CDR1 KGHSH and CDR2 LQKENI. The V end was cut by 1 base, the J end by 6 bases, with 7 bases between. CDR3 protein: CASSPRQGNSPLHF. The CDR3 bases are TGTGCCAGCTCACCACGCCAGGGTAATTCACCCCTCCACTTT. Together with reference TRBV18 and TRBJ1-6, the CDR3 gives the full variable domain: NAGVMQNPRHLVRRRGQEARLRCSPMKGHSHVYWYRQLPEEGLKFMVYLQKENIIDESGMPKERFSAEFPKEGPSILRIQQVVRGDSAAYFCASSPRQGNSPLHFGNGTRLTVT.

This chain joins TRBV6-5 and TRBJ2-7; D may match TRBD1 or TRBD2 (7 bases each). CDR1 MNHEY and CDR2 SVGAGI come from the germline V gene. CDR3 size: 14 residues. The V gene lost 6 bases and the J gene lost 4 bases, with 16 bases spanning the gap. CDR3 DNA: TGTGCCAGCAGGATTACAGGGGAGGGATACGAGCAGTACTTC. Protein sequence: CASRITGEGYEQYF.

The genes are TRBV6-5 and TRBJ2-5; 10 nucleotides agree with TRBD1. Germline CDR1 MNHEY, CDR2 SVGAGI. The V gene end was trimmed by 6 bases and the J gene end by 5 bases; junction bases not matched to a gene: 9. This CDR3 region has 15 residues. The CDR3 bases are TGTGCCAGCAGAGGTTCGACAGGGGGCGCGGAGACCCAGTACTTC. Amino acids: CASRGSTGGAETQYF.

The chain recombines TRBV5-1 with TRBJ1-1; perhaps TRBD1 as D (5 bases). The CDR3 covers 14 residues. The germline V gene has CDR1 SGHRS and CDR2 YFSETQ. The V end was cut by 4 bases, the J end by 0 bases, with 10 bases between. The chain's CDR3 is CASSETVMNTEAFF. DNA of the CDR3: TGCGCCAGCAGCGAGACAGTCATGAACACTGAAGCTTTCTTT.